This T cell receptor (beta chain) is from a study of a mutant IDH1 vaccine in newly diagnosed glioma. At the level of the study: Vaccination began 4-6 weeks post radiotherapy alone, or with temozolomide cycles.

Described time point: week 35, safety follow-up. Vaccinated patients received 300 ug of mutant IDH1 20-mer peptide per dose, with topical imiquimod. Eight vaccinations went to patients in weeks 1, 3, 5, 7, 11, 15, 19, 23. There were new WHO grade 3 or 4 astrocytomas in the donors, and these were IDH1-mutant and ATRX-lost. Only in-frame clones appear in the TCRdb table, and some are missing; sequencing was by immunoSEQ multiplex PCR. There are about 69,000 clones in the sample; more than 85% occur only once, and roughly 2% lies in the top ten. This clone was counted a single time. The antigen is unknown. This TCR derives from a man aged 25 to 40 with glioma. The sequencing used PBMCs, collected from a glioma patient whose treatment included an IDH1 peptide vaccine.

The DNA of the CDR3 is TGTGCCAGCAGCCCCCTCCGCAAGAACACTGAAGCTTTCTTT. Translating gives CASSPLRKNTEAFF. J is TRBJ1-1 and V is TRBV6-6; D unclear. Trimming removed 6 bases at V and 1 base at J, with 12 bases between. The V gene's germline CDR1 is MNHNY and CDR2 SVGAGI (reference sequence). The CDR3 is 14 residues long.